The rows below give T cell receptor beta chains drawn from one sample of a study of response to subunit inactivated influenza vaccine. TCRdb fed the RT-PCR reads into MiXCR, producing one record per CDR3 protein. Of a few hundred thousand distinct CDR3 sequences in the sample, 14% were seen once. The source material was PBMCs from blood, sampled approximately 12 days after vaccination. These receptors came from a man in his forties or fifties who received an inactivated influenza vaccine. The CDR3 runs from the conserved cysteine through the conserved F or W. D genes are given only for firm matches. A clone size is listed for some rows: how often the clone was seen (once, few, many), or a class if it is expanded.

j_gene,abundance,v_gene,d_gene,CDR3nt,CDR3aa
TRBJ2-5,.,TRBV15,TRBD2,TGTGCCACCAGCAGAACAGGACTAGCGGGATGGAAAGAGACCCAGTACTTC,CATSRTGLAGWKETQYF
TRBJ2-4,few,TRBV10-1,.,TGCGCCAGCAGTGAGTGGGCAATCGGAGCCAAAAACATTCAGTACTTC,CASSEWAIGAKNIQYF
TRBJ2-7,.,TRBV5-5,.,TGTGCCAGCAGCGCCGGATACCTCAGCTCCTACGAGCAGTACTTC,CASSAGYLSSYEQYF
TRBJ2-2,few,TRBV4-3,TRBD2,TGCGCCAGCAGCCAGGAAGCGGGGGTCGGCACCGGGGAGCTGTTTTTT,CASSQEAGVGTGELFF
TRBJ2-7,many,TRBV5-6,.,TGTGCCAGCAGCGTGGAAGGGGGGCAGTACTTC,CASSVEGGQYF
TRBJ2-7,few,TRBV7-9,TRBD1,TGTGCCAGCAGCGTCCGGGACAGGGGCGATACCTACGAGCAGTACTTC,CASSVRDRGDTYEQYF
TRBJ2-2,many,TRBV5-1,.,TGCGCCAGCAGCTTGGGACAGGCGGACACCGGGGAGCTGTTTTTT,CASSLGQADTGELFF
TRBJ1-5,.,TRBV5-1,.,TGCGCCAGCAGCTTTGCTGTCCGTAGCAATCAGCCCCAGCATTTT,CASSFAVRSNQPQHF
TRBJ1-2,few,TRBV3-1,.,TGTGCCAGCAGCACCAGGGACGCTAACTATGGCTACACCTTC,CASSTRDANYGYTF
TRBJ2-7,few,TRBV20-1,TRBD1,TGCAGTGCTAGGGCCCTCTATTCTCCTGGCAACCGGGACAGGGGATTAGGGCAGTACTTC,CSARALYSPGNRDRGLGQYF
TRBJ1-3,few,TRBV4-3,.,TGCGCCAGCAGCCAAGGGTTCCTCGGAAACACCATATATTTT,CASSQGFLGNTIYF
TRBJ2-1,many,TRBV20-1,.,TGCAGTGCCGCGGGAAGGGGGGGAGCACTAAACAATGAGCAGTTCTTC,CSAAGRGGALNNEQFF
TRBJ1-6,.,TRBV20-1,.,TGCAGTGCTAGAGAGGTAGATAATTCACCCCTCCACTTT,CSAREVDNSPLHF
TRBJ2-3,many,TRBV7-9,TRBD1,TGTGCCAGCAGCACCCGGACAGGGGGCAGCACAGATACGCAGTATTTT,CASSTRTGGSTDTQYF
TRBJ2-1,many,TRBV2,.,TGTGCCAGCAGTGTTTCGAGCTTCAATGAGCAGTTCTTC,CASSVSSFNEQFF
TRBJ2-1,few,TRBV19,TRBD2,TGTGCCAGTAAGATAGCGGGGGGGTACAATGAGCAGTTCTTC,CASKIAGGYNEQFF
TRBJ2-1,many,TRBV7-6,TRBD2,TGTGCCAGCAGCTTAGCCGTTAGCGGGCATGAGCAGTTCTTC,CASSLAVSGHEQFF
TRBJ2-1,few,TRBV4-3,.,TGCGCCAGCAGCCAAGATTTCGGCAGAGAAAGGTACTACAATGAGCAGTTCTTC,CASSQDFGRERYYNEQFF
TRBJ2-7,few,TRBV19,.,TGTGCCAGTAGTCCGGGACCCCTCGGTGAGCAGTACTTC,CASSPGPLGEQYF
TRBJ2-1,.,TRBV7-3,TRBD2,TGTGCCAGCAGCTCTAGCGGGAGTCAATACAATGAGCAGTTCTTC,CASSSSGSQYNEQFF
TRBJ2-7,.,TRBV5-6,.,TGTGCCAGCAGCTTTCAATCCAACACACTGTACGAGCAGTACTTC,CASSFQSNTLYEQYF
TRBJ2-1,many,TRBV5-1,.,TGCGCCAGCAGCGGGGGATTGGCGACAACGGGGAATGAGCAGTTCTTC,CASSGGLATTGNEQFF
TRBJ2-1,.,TRBV15,.,TGTGCCGCCAGCCTCTCGGACTTTTACAATGAGCAGTTCTTC,CAASLSDFYNEQFF
TRBJ2-1,.,TRBV20-1,.,TGCAGTGCCGAGGGTCCCAGCGGAGGGTACTACAATGAGCAGTTCTTC,CSAEGPSGGYYNEQFF
TRBJ1-1,many,TRBV5-1,.,TGCGCCAGCAGCTTGGATGGGGAAATGAGCACTGAAGCTTTCTTT,CASSLDGEMSTEAFF
TRBJ2-3,many,TRBV4-3,.,TGCGCCAGCAGCCACTCCACGAGGGAAGATACGCAGTATTTT,CASSHSTREDTQYF
TRBJ1-2,.,TRBV12-3/TRBV12-4,.,TGTGCCAGCAGTAGAGGTGCCTATGGCTACACCTTC,CASSRGAYGYTF
TRBJ2-3,.,TRBV4-2,.,TGTGCCAGCAGCCAAGAGAGGGTCTCAGATACGCAGTATTTT,CASSQERVSDTQYF
TRBJ2-5,.,TRBV20-1,TRBD2,TGCAGTGCTAGGGGACTAGCGGGGGACCCCCAAGAGACCCAGTACTTC,CSARGLAGDPQETQYF
TRBJ1-2,few,TRBV5-1,TRBD1,TGCGCCAGCAGCAGAAACAGGGGACTGAGCGATGGCTACACCTTC,CASSRNRGLSDGYTF
TRBJ2-7,.,TRBV5-1,TRBD1,TGCGCCAGCAGCTTGATGCAGGGGGCAACCCGTTCCTACGAGCAGTACTTC,CASSLMQGATRSYEQYF
TRBJ2-2,.,TRBV24-1,TRBD2,TGTGCCACCAGTGATTTGAGGCTAGCGGGAGGTAACACCGGGGAGCTGTTTTTT,CATSDLRLAGGNTGELFF
TRBJ2-5,.,TRBV24-1,.,TGTGCCACCAGTGATCCCGACGGTTTCCAAGAGACCCAGTACTTC,CATSDPDGFQETQYF
TRBJ2-7,few,TRBV7-7,.,TGTGCCAGCAGCTTAGGGGACGGCCTGACGTACGAGCAGTACTTC,CASSLGDGLTYEQYF
TRBJ2-7,few,TRBV20-1,TRBD2,TGCAGTGCTTTGCGGGGGGGCAGGACCTACGAGCAGTACTTC,CSALRGGRTYEQYF
TRBJ2-7,.,TRBV12-3/TRBV12-4,TRBD2,TGTGCCAGCAGTTTATACCCTAGCGGGTCCTACGAGCAGTACTTC,CASSLYPSGSYEQYF
TRBJ2-5,many,TRBV20-1,.,TGCAGTGCTAGACACAGGTCGAGGGAAACCCAGTACTTC,CSARHRSRETQYF
TRBJ2-4,.,TRBV24-1,TRBD1,TGTGCCACCAGTGATCCCGGGACAGGGGCCAAAAACATTCAGTACTTC,CATSDPGTGAKNIQYF
TRBJ2-7,many,TRBV27,TRBD1,TGTGCCAGCAGTCCGGTTGGGACAGGGGCCTACGAGCAGTACTTC,CASSPVGTGAYEQYF
TRBJ2-5,.,TRBV28,TRBD1,TGTGCCAGCAGTTCCTCCTCGACAGGGTCAGAGACCCAGTACTTC,CASSSSSTGSETQYF
TRBJ2-3,few,TRBV24-1,.,TGTGCCACCAGTGACTTCGACGGATACACAGATACGCAGTATTTT,CATSDFDGYTDTQYF
TRBJ2-2,.,TRBV12-3/TRBV12-4,TRBD2,TGTGCCAGCACTTTAGGATGGGGGGGTGCAGTCACCGGGGAGCTGTTTTTT,CASTLGWGGAVTGELFF
TRBJ1-1,few,TRBV7-9,.,TGTGCCAGCAGCTTATGGGGTTACACTGAAGCTTTCTTT,CASSLWGYTEAFF
TRBJ1-5,.,TRBV19,.,TGTGCCAGTAGTATCCGAGCTGGTTATAGCAATCAGCCCCAGCATTTT,CASSIRAGYSNQPQHF
TRBJ2-7,many,TRBV4-1,.,TGCGCCAGCAGCCCCGGGAGCTCCTACGAGCAGTACTTC,CASSPGSSYEQYF
TRBJ2-7,.,TRBV4-1,.,TGCGCCAGCAGCCAAGGGTGGTTGAGTGAGGAGTACTTC,CASSQGWLSEEYF
TRBJ1-2,.,TRBV25-1,TRBD1,TGTGCCAGCAGTGAAGGGGCAGGGGGCTATGGCTACACCTTC,CASSEGAGGYGYTF